The 16 T cell receptor beta chains presented below share a single source sample, sequenced in a study of long-term antiretroviral therapy in people with HIV. Survey-level resolution applied to immunoSEQ assay v3.0. Profiling relied on immunoSEQ multiplex PCR, and the TCRdb table lists in-frame clones only, not all of them. Among about 16,000 clones, around 89% were seen once, and the ten largest hold approximately 12%. The specimen was unsorted PBMCs, collected 6.9 years after starting antiretroviral therapy. Receptors were obtained from a man aged 50 to 59 with HIV.

V is TRBV27 and J is TRBJ2-5, with TRBD2 matching 14 bases. The CDR3 runs to 17 residues. CDR1 and CDR2 from the germline V gene are MNHEY and SMNVEV (reference sequence). J lost 3 bases, V lost 3 bases, and 6 bases had no gene match. The CDR3 DNA reads as TGTGCCAGCAGTTTGAGGGCGGGACTAGCGGGAGAAGAGACCCAGTACTTC. It translates to CASSLRAGLAGEETQYF.

This chain connects TRBV19 to TRBJ2-3; 7 bases line up with TRBD2. V was clipped by 10 bases and J by 2 bases; unmatched bases: 6. From germline, CDR1 is LNHDA and CDR2 SQIVND (reference sequence). This CDR3 comprises 13 residues. CDR3 residues: CATLAALTDTQYF. DNA for the CDR3: TGTGCCACCCTAGCGGCCCTCACAGATACGCAGTATTTT. The full variable domain, completed using reference TRBV19 and TRBJ2-3, is DGGITQSPKYLFRKEGQNVTLSCEQNLNHDAMYWYRQDPGQGLRLIYYSQIVNDFQKGDIAEGYSVSREKKESFPLTVTSAQKNPTAFYLCATLAALTDTQYFGPGTRLTVL.

The rearrangement joins TRBV5-1 to TRBJ2-6; D is perhaps TRBD1 or TRBD2 (5 bases each). V was trimmed by 0 bases and J by 2 bases, leaving 6 bases between them. This CDR3 has 15 residues. CDR1 SGHRS and CDR2 YFSETQ come from the germline V gene. The CDR3 is CASSLGGAGANVLTF. CDR3 in DNA: TGCGCCAGCAGCTTGGGAGGGGCTGGGGCCAACGTCCTGACTTTC.

The chain employs TRBV7-3 and TRBJ2-7; D perhaps matches TRBD2 (5 bases). Germline V lookup: CDR1 SGHTA, CDR2 FQGTGA. The CDR3 totals 13 residues. The germline V and J ends were trimmed by 3 bases and 4 bases, with 10 bases remaining between them. This chain's CDR3 is CASSFTPGYEQYF. The CDR3, as DNA: TGTGCCAGCAGCTTTACTCCGGGGTACGAGCAGTACTTC.

V is TRBV4-3 and J is TRBJ1-4, with D unclear. The CDR3 consists of 15 residues. Deletions cut 3 bases from V and 8 bases from J, with 16 bases between. Looked up from germline, CDR1 is LGHNA and CDR2 is YSLEER. CDR3 in DNA: TGCGCCAGCAGCCATGCCCTAGGGTCACGGGAAAAACTGTTTTTT. Residues: CASSHALGSREKLFF.

This chain connects TRBV11-1 to TRBJ1-3, with TRBD1 identical over 7 bases. The germline CDR1 and CDR2 sequences are SGHAT and FQDESV (reference sequence). The ends lost 2 bases at V and 3 bases at J; junction bases unmatched: 4. The CDR3 spans 15 residues. The CDR3 sequence is CASSLTGVIGNTIYF. The DNA of the CDR3 is TGTGCCAGCAGCTTAACAGGGGTGATTGGAAACACCATATATTTT. The complete variable domain, with remaining parts taken from reference TRBV11-1 and TRBJ1-3, reads EAEVAQSPRYKITEKSQAVAFWCDPISGHATLYWYRQILGQGPELLVQFQDESVVDDSQLPKDRFSAERLKGVDSTLKIQPAELGDSAMYLCASSLTGVIGNTIYFGEGSWLTVV.

CDR3 coding DNA: TGTGCCAGCAGTTTATTGGCGGGAGGGCTTCCCGACGAGCAGTACTTC. Protein sequence: CASSLLAGGLPDEQYF. This chain joins TRBV28 and TRBJ2-7; 9 bases map to TRBD2. Trimming at V came to 1 base and at J to 5 bases, leaving 9 bases not matched to a gene. CDR1 and CDR2 from the germline V gene are MDHEN and SYDVKM. This CDR3 contains 16 residues.

The chain couples TRBV11-2 to TRBJ2-7; TRBD1 matches at 8 bases. The CDR3 loop spans 14 amino acids. V shed 1 base and J 7 bases; nucleotides not matched to a gene: 6. CDR1 is SGHAT and CDR2 is FQNNGV in the germline V gene. CDR3 nucleotide sequence: TGTGCCAGCAGCTTAGGGCAGGGGGCGGGGGAGCAGTACTTC. Its translation: CASSLGQGAGEQYF.

The J gene is TRBJ2-7, the V gene TRBV7-9, with D possibly being TRBD1 (5 bases). V gave up 2 bases and J gave up 1 base, with 15 bases separating them. The germline V gene encodes CDR1 SEHNR and CDR2 FQNEAQ (reference sequence). The CDR3 has 16 amino acids. The CDR3 sequence: CASSLLPDSVSYEQYF. The DNA of the CDR3 is TGTGCCAGCAGCTTACTTCCCGACAGCGTTTCCTACGAGCAGTACTTC. Drawing the rest from reference TRBV7-9 and TRBJ2-7, the complete variable domain is DTGVSQNPRHKITKRGQNVTFRCDPISEHNRLYWYRQTLGQGPEFLTYFQNEAQLEKSRLLSDRFSAERPKGSFSTLEIQRTEQGDSAMYLCASSLLPDSVSYEQYFGPGTRLTVT.

On this clone itself: One end of the junction does not line up with germline, which may come from a read error. Other DNA sequences from this sample encode an identical CDR3 as well. This chain uses TRBV19 with TRBJ2-7, with 13 positions matching TRBD2. The CDR3 has 14 residues. CDR1 is LNHDA and CDR2 is SQIVND in the germline V gene (reference sequence). The CDR3 spells CASSGLAGVYEQYF. CDR3 nucleotides: TGTGCCAGTAGCGGACTAGCGGGAGTTTACGAGCAGTACTTT.

The chain carries TRBV18 and TRBJ2-2; D gene uncertain. The ends were cut back, 1 base at V and 5 bases at J, with 5 bases in the middle. The V gene's germline CDR1 is KGHSH and CDR2 LQKENI. The CDR3 loop spans 13 amino acids. The CDR3 protein is CASSPQRTGELFF. The CDR3 nucleotides read TGTGCCAGCTCACCACAGAGGACCGGGGAGCTGTTTTTT.

V is TRBV21-1 and J is TRBJ1-1; whether TRBD1, the table's D call, matches the DNA was not checked. TRBV21-1 is classified as a pseudogene. CDR3 length: 12 residues. CDR3 in amino acids: CATQGMNTEAFF. The DNA for the CDR3 is TGTGCCACCCAGGGAATGAACACTGAAGCTTTCTTT.

The rearrangement joins TRBV7-8 to TRBJ1-4, with D possibly matching TRBD1 (5 bases). The V gene's germline CDR1 is SGHVS and CDR2 FQNEAQ. The CDR3 length is 18 residues. V was shortened by 2 bases and J by 5 bases, with 21 bases between the two germline ends. The CDR3 sequence: CASSLNLGEGTENEKLFF. The CDR3, as DNA: TGTGCCAGCAGCTTAAATCTGGGGGAAGGGACTGAGAATGAAAAACTGTTTTTT.

V and J are TRBV27 and TRBJ1-1; D is perhaps TRBD1 (5 bases). From germline, CDR1 is MNHEY and CDR2 SMNVEV (reference sequence). Trimming took 4 bases from V and 0 from J, leaving 6 bases between them. The CDR3 consists of 13 residues. As DNA, the CDR3 is TGTGCCAGCAGTTCAGGGCTGAACACTGAAGCTTTCTTT. It codes for CASSSGLNTEAFF.

The chain carries TRBV4-2 and TRBJ2-3; 12 bases align to TRBD2. Germline V gene lookup returns CDR1 LGHNA and CDR2 YNFKEQ. This CDR3 spans 17 amino acids. Germline trimming cut 3 bases from V and 4 bases from J; bases unmatched to any gene: 8. The CDR3 coding sequence is TGTGCCAGCAGCCAGGAACTAGCGGGAGGTGGCGCAGATACGCAGTATTTT. It yields the protein CASSQELAGGGADTQYF.

The chain links TRBV9 to TRBJ2-3; D is possibly TRBD1 (6 bases). The CDR3 consists of 15 residues. V was pared by 8 bases and J by 4 bases, with 20 bases between. CDR1 and CDR2 (germline): SGDLS, YYNGEE. Here the CDR3 reads CASKRTGLESDTQYF. The CDR3 DNA reads as TGTGCCAGTAAACGAACAGGGTTAGAATCAGATACGCAGTATTTT.